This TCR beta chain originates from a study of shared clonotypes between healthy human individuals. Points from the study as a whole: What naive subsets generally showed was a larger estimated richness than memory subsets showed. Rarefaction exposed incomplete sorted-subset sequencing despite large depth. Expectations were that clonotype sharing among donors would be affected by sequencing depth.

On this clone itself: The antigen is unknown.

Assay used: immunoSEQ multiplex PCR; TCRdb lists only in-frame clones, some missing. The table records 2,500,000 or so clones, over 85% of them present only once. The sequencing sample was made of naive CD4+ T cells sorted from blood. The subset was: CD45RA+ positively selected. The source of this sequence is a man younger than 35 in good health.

CDR3 region: CASSPQAAFSEQYF. CDR3 coding DNA: TGCGCCAGCAGCCCACAGGCGGCCTTCTCCGAGCAGTACTTC. The chain couples TRBV4-3 to TRBJ2-7, with TRBD1 as a possible D gene (5 bases). The germline V gene has CDR1 LGHNA and CDR2 YSLEER. The CDR3 extends over 14 amino acids. Trimming stripped 4 bases from V and 6 bases from J, with 16 bases between.